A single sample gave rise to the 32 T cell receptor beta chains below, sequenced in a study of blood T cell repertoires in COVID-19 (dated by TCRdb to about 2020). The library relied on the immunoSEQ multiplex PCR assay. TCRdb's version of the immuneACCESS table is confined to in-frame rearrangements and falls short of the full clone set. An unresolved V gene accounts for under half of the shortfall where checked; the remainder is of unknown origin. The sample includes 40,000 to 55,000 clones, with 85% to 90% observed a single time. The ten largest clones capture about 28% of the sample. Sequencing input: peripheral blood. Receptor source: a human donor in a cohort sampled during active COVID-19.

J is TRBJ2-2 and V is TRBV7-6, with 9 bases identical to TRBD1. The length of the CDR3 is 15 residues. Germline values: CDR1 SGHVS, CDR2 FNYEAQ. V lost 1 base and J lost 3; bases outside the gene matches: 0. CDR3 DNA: TGTGCCAGCAGCTTAGGGACAGGGGACACCGGGGAGCTGTTTTTT. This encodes CASSLGTGDTGELFF.

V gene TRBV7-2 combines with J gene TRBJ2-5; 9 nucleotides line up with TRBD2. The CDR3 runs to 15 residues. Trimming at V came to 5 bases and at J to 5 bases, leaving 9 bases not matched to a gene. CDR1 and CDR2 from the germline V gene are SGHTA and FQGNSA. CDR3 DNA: TGTGCCAGCAGCCCTACTAGCGGGTGGGCGGAGACCCAGTACTTC. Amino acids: CASSPTSGWAETQYF.

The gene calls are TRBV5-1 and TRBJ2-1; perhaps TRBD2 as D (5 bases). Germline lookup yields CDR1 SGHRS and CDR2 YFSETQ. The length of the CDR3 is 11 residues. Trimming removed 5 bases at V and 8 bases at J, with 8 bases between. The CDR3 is CASRAVDEQFF. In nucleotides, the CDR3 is TGCGCCAGCAGAGCGGTGGATGAGCAGTTCTTC.

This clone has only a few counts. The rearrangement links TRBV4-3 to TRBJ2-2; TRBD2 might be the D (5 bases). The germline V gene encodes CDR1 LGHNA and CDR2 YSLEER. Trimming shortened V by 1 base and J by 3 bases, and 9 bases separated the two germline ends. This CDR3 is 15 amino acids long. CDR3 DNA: TGCGCCAGCAGCCAAGGGGCGGGTTACACCGGGGAGCTGTTTTTT. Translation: CASSQGAGYTGELFF.

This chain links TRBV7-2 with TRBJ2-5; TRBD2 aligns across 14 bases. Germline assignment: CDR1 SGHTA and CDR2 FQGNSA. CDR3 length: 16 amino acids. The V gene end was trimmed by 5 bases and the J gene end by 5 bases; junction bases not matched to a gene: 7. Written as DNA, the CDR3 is TGTGCCAGCAGCCAGACTAGCGGGAGGGCGGGGGAGACCCAGTACTTC. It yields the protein CASSQTSGRAGETQYF.

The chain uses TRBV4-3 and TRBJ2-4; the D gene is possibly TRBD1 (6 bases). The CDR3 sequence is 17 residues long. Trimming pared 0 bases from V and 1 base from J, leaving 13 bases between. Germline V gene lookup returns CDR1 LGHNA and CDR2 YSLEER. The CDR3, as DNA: TGCGCCAGCAGCCAAGATGTCTCGAGGGGGGCCAAAAACATTCAGTACTTC. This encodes CASSQDVSRGAKNIQYF.

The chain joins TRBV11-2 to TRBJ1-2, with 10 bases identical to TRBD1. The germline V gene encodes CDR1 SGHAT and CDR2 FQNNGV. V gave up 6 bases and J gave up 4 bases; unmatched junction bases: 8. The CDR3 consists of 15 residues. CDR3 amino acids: CASRPTGGHSYGYTF. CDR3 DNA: TGTGCCAGCAGGCCGACAGGGGGCCATAGCTATGGCTACACCTTC. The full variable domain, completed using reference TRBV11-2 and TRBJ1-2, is EAGVAQSPRYKIIEKRQSVAFWCNPISGHATLYWYQQILGQGPKLLIQFQNNGVVDDSQLPKDRFSAERLKGVDSTLKIQPAKLEDSAVYLCASRPTGGHSYGYTFGSGTRLTVV.

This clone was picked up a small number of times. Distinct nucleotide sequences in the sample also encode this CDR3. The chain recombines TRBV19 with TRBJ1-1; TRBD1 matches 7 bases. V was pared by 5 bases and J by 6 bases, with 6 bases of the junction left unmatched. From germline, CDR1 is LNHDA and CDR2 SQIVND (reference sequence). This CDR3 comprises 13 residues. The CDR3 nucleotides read TGTGCCAGTAGTGCAACTACAGGGGCTGAAGCTTTCTTT. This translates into CASSATTGAEAFF. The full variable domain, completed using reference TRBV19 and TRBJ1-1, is DGGITQSPKYLFRKEGQNVTLSCEQNLNHDAMYWYRQDPGQGLRLIYYSQIVNDFQKGDIAEGYSVSREKKESFPLTVTSAQKNPTAFYLCASSATTGAEAFFGQGTRLTVV.

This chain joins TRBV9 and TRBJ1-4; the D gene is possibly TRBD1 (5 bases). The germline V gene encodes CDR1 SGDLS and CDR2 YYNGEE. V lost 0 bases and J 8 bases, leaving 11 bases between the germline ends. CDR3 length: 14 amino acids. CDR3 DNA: TGTGCCAGCAGCGTAGGGAACCAGGGAGAAAAACTGTTTTTT. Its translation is CASSVGNQGEKLFF.

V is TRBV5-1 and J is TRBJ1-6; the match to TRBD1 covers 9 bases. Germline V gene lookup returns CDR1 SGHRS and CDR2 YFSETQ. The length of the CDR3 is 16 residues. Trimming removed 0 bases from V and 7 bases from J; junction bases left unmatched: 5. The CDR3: CASSLGSGQGNSPLHF. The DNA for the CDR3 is TGCGCCAGCAGCTTGGGTTCGGGACAGGGCAATTCACCCCTCCACTTT. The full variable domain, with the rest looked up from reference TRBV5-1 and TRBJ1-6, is KAGVTQTPRYLIKTRGQQVTLSCSPISGHRSVSWYQQTPGQGLQFLFEYFSETQRNKGNFPGRFSGRQFSNSRSEMNVSTLELGDSALYLCASSLGSGQGNSPLHFGNGTRLTVT.

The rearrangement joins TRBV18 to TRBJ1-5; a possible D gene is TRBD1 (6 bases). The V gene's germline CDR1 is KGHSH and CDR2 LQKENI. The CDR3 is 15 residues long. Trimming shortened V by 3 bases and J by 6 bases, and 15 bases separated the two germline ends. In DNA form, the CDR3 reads TGTGCCAGCTCACCCCGGGACACTGTAGGTCAGCCCCAGCATTTT. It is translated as CASSPRDTVGQPQHF.

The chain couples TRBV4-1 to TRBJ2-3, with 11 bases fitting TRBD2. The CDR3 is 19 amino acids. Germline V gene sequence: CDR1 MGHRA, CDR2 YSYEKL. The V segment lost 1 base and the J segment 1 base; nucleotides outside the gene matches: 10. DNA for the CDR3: TGCGCCAGCAGCCAAGCCCGGTCGGATAGCGGGGGGGGCACAGATACGCAGTATTTT. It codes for CASSQARSDSGGGTDTQYF.

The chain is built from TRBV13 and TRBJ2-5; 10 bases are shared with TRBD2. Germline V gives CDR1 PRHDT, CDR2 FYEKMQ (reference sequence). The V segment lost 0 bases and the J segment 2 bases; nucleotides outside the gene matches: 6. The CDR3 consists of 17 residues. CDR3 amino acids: CASSLGLAGSLQETQYF. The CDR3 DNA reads TGTGCCAGCAGCTTAGGACTAGCGGGGTCCTTACAAGAGACCCAGTACTTC.

CDR3 sequence (DNA): TGTGCCAGCAGTGAAAAGGGAGGAGCGCTGATAGGGCAGTACTTC. Its translation is CASSEKGGALIGQYF. The chain uses TRBV6-1 and TRBJ2-7; maybe TRBD2 (6 bases). Deletions cut 2 bases from V and 9 bases from J, with 20 bases between. The CDR3 runs to 15 residues. From germline, CDR1 is MNHNS and CDR2 SASEGT.

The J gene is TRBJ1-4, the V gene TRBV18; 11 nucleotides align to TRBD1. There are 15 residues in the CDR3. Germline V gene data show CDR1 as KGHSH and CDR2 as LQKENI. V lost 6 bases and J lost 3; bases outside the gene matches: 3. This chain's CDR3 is CASSRTGGPNEKLFF. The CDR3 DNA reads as TGTGCCAGCTCGCGGACAGGGGGCCCTAATGAAAAACTGTTTTTT.

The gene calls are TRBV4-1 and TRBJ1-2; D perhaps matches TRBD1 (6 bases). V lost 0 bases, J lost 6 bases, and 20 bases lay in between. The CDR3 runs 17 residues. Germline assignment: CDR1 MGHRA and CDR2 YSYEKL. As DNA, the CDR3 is TGCGCCAGCAGCCAAGAAGAGTTTCGGCAGGGGCTAAATGGCTACACCTTC. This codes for CASSQEEFRQGLNGYTF.

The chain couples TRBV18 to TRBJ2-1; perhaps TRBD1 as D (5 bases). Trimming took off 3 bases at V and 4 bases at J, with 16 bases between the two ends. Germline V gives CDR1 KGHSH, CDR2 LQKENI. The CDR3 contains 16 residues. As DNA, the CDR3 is TGTGCCAGCTCACCGGGCTTACAGGCCCTATACAATGAGCAGTTCTTC. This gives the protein CASSPGLQALYNEQFF.

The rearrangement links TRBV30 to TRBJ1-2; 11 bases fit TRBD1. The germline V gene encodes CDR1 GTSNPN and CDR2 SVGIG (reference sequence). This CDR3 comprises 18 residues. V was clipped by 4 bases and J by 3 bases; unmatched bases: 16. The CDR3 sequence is CAWTLGGTGGQLDYGYTF. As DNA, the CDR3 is TGTGCCTGGACCCTCGGGGGGACAGGGGGTCAACTGGACTATGGCTACACCTTC.

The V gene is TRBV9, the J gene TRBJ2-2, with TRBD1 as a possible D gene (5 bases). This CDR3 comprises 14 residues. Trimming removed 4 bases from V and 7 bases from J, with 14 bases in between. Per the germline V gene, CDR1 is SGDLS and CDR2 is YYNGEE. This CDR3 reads CASSPRQSSGELFF. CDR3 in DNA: TGTGCCAGCAGCCCACGACAGTCCAGCGGGGAGCTGTTTTTT.

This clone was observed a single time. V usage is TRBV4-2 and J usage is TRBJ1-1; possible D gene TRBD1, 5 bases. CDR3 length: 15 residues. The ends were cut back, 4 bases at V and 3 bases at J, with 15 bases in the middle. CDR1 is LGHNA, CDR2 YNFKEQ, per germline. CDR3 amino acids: CASSRETAPDTEAFF. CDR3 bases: TGTGCCAGCAGCCGAGAGACAGCACCCGACACTGAAGCTTTCTTT.

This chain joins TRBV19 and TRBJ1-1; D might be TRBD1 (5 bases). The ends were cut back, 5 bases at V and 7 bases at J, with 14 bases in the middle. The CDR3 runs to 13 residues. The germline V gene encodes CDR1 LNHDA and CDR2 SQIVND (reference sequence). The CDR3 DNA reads TGTGCCAGTAGTCGCAGGGAACGAGGTGAAGCTTTCTTT. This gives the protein CASSRRERGEAFF.

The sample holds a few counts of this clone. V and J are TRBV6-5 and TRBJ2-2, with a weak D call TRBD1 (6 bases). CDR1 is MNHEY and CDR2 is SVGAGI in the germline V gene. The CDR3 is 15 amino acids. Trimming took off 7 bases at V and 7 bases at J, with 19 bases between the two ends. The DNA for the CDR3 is TGTGCCAGCACCCTTAACTCCAGGGGCGTCGGGGAGCTGTTTTTT. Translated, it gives CASTLNSRGVGELFF.

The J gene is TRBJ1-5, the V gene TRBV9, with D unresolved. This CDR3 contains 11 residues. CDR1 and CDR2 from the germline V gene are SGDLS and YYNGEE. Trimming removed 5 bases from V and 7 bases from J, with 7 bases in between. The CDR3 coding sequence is TGTGCCAGCAGGAGATGCCAGCCCCAGCATTTT. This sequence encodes CASRRCQPQHF.

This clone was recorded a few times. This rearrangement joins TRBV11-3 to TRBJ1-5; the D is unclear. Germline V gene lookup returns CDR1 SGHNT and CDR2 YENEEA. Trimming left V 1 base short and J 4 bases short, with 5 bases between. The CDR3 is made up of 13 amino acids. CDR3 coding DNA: TGTGCCAGCAGCTTAGGGGAGAATCAGCCCCAGCATTTT. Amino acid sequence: CASSLGENQPQHF.

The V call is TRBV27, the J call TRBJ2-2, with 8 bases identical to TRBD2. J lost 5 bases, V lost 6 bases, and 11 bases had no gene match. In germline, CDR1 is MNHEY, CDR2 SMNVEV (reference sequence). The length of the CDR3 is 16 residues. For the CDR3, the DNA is TGTGCCAGCAGCGTTTCGGGAGGGCGAGGGACCGGGGAGCTGTTTTTT. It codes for CASSVSGGRGTGELFF.

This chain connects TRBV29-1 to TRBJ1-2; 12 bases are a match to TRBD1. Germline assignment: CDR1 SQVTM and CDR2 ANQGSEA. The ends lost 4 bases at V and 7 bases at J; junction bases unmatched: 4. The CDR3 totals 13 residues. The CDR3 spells CSVGDRGQGGYTF. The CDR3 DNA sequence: TGCAGCGTTGGGGACAGGGGGCAGGGTGGCTACACCTTC.

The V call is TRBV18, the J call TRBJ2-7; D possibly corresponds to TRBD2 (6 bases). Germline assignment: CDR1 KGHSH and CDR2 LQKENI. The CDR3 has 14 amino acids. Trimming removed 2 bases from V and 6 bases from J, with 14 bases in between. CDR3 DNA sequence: TGTGCCAGCTCACCAGTAGGGCTGGGGGGCGAGCAGTACGTC. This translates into CASSPVGLGGEQYV.

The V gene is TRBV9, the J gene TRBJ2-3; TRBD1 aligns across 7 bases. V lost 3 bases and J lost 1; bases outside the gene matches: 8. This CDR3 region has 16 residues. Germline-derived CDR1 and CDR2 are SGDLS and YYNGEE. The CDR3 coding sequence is TGTGCCAGCAGCGCCCGAGGGACAGCCCGCACAGATACGCAGTATTTT. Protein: CASSARGTARTDTQYF.

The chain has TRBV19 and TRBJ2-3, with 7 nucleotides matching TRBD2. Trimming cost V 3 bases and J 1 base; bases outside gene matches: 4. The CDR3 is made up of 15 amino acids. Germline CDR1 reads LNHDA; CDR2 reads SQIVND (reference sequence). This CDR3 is CASSMLAGGTDTQYF. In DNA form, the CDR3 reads TGTGCCAGTAGTATGTTGGCGGGGGGCACAGATACGCAGTATTTT.

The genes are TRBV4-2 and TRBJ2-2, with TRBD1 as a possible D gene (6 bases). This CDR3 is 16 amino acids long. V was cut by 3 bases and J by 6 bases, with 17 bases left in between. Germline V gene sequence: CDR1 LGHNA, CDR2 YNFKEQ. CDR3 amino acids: CASSHPYGGDAGELFF. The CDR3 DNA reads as TGTGCCAGCAGCCACCCCTATGGGGGCGATGCCGGGGAGCTGTTTTTT.

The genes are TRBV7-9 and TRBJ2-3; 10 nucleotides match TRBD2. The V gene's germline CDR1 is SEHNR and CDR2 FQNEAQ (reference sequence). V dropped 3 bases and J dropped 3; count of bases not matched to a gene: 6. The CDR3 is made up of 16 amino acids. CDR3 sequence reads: CASSFGLAGETDTQYF. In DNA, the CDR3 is TGTGCCAGCAGCTTCGGCCTAGCGGGGGAAACAGATACGCAGTATTTT.

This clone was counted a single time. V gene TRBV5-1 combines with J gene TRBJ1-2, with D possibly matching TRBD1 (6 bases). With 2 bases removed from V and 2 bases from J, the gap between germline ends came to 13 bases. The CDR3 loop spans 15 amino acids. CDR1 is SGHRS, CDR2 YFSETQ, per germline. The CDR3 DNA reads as TGCGCCAGCAGCTTCAGACAGGACCAGAACTATGGCTACACCTTC. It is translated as CASSFRQDQNYGYTF.